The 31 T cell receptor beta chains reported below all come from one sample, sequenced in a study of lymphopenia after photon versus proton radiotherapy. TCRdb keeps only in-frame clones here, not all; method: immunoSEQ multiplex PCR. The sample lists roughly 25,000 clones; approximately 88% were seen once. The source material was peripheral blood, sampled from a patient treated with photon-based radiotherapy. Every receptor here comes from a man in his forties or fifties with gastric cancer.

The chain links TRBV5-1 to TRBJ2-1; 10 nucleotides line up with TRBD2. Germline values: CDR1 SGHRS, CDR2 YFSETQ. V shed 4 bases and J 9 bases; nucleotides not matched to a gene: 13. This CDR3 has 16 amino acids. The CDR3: CASSRQGLAILGEQFF. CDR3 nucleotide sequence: TGCGCCAGCAGCCGCCAGGGACTAGCGATTCTCGGTGAGCAGTTCTTC.

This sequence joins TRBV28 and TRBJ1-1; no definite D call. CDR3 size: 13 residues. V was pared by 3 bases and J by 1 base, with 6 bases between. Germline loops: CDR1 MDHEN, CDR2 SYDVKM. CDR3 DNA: TGTGCCAGCAGTTTGGTGGGGAACACTGAAGCTTTCTTT. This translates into CASSLVGNTEAFF.

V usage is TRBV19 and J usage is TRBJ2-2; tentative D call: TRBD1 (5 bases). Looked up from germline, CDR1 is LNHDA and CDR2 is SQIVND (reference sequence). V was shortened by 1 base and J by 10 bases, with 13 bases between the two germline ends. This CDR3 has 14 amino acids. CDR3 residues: CASSIGTRAVELFF. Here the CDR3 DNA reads TGTGCCAGTAGTATAGGGACAAGGGCTGTGGAGCTGTTTTTT.

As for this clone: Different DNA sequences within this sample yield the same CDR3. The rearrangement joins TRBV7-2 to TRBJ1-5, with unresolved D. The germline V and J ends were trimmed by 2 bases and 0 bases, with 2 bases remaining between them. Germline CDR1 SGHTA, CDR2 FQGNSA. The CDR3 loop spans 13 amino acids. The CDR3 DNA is TGTGCCAGCAGCTTAACTAGCAATCAGCCCCAGCATTTT. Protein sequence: CASSLTSNQPQHF.

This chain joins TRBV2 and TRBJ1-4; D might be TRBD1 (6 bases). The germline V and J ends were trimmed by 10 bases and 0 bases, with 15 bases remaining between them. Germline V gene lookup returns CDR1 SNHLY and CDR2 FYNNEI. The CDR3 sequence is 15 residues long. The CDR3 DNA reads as TGTGCCACCAAACAGGGAGACTCAACTAATGAAAAACTGTTTTTT. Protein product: CATKQGDSTNEKLFF.

For the CDR3, the DNA is TGTGCCAGCAATCAGGGCTCCTACGAGCAGTACGTC. It codes for CASNQGSYEQYV. The chain employs TRBV2 and TRBJ2-7; D might be TRBD1 (5 bases). The length of the CDR3 is 12 residues. V was trimmed by 7 bases and J by 0 bases, leaving 7 bases between them. Per the germline V gene, CDR1 is SNHLY and CDR2 is FYNNEI.

The CDR3 here is CASSQGGESETQYF. The DNA for the CDR3 is TGTGCCAGCAGCCAAGGAGGGGAGAGCGAGACCCAGTACTTC. This rearrangement joins TRBV4-2 to TRBJ2-5, with D perhaps being TRBD1 or TRBD2 (5 bases each). CDR3 size: 14 residues. Germline loops: CDR1 LGHNA, CDR2 YNFKEQ. Trimming pared 1 base from V and 5 bases from J, leaving 11 bases between.

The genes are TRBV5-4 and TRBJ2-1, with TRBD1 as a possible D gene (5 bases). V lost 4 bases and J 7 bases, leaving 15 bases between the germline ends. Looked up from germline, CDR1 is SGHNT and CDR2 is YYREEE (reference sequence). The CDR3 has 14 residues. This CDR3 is CASSPLGPGNEQFF. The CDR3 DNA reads TGTGCCAGCAGCCCTCTGGGGCCAGGGAATGAGCAGTTCTTC.

CDR3 bases: TGTGCCAGCAGTGAAGGAGGGGTTGACTATGGCTACACCTTC. Translated: CASSEGGVDYGYTF. The gene calls are TRBV6-1 and TRBJ1-2, with D maybe TRBD1 (5 bases). The CDR3 loop spans 14 amino acids. Germline CDR1 and CDR2: MNHNS and SASEGT. Between the trimmed V and J ends, which lost 1 base and 3 bases, there was a span of 9 bases.

The CDR3 DNA follows: TGTGCCAGCGGGGGCCTCAACTATGGCTACACCTTC. Protein sequence: CASGGLNYGYTF. The chain carries TRBV2 and TRBJ1-2; D may be TRBD1 (6 bases). Between the trimmed V and J ends, which lost 8 bases and 2 bases, there was a span of 9 bases. This CDR3 spans 12 amino acids. The germline CDR1 and CDR2 sequences are SNHLY and FYNNEI.

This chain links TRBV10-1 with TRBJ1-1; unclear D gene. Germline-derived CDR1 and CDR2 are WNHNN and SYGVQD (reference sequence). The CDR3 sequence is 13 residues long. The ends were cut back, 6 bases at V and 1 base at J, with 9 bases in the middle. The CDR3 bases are TGCGCCAGCAGCAGGACGGGGAACACTGAAGCTTTCTTT. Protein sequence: CASSRTGNTEAFF.

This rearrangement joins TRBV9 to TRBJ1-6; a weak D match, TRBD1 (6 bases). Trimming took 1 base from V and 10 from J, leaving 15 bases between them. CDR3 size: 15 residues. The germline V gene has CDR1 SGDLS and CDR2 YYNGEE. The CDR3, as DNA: TGTGCCAGCAGCGTATTCCGGGCAGGGGAATCACCCCTCCACTTT. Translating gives CASSVFRAGESPLHF.

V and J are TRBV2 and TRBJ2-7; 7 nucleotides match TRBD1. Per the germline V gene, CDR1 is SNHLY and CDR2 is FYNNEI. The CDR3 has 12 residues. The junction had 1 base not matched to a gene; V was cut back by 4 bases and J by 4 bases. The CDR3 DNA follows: TGTGCCAGCAGTGCACAGGGGTACGAGCAGTACGTC. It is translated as CASSAQGYEQYV.

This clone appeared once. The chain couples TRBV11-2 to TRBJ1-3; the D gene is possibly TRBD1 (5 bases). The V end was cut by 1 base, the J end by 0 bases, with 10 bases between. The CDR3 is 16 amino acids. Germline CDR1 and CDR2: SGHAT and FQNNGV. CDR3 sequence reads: CASSLVRGSSGNTIYF. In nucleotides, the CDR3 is TGTGCCAGCAGCTTAGTTCGGGGGAGCTCTGGAAACACCATATATTTT.

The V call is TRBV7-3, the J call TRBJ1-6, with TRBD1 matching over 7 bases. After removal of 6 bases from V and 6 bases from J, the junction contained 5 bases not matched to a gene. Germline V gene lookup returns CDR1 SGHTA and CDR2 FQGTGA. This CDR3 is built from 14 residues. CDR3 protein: CASSWDSLNSPLHF. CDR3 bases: TGTGCCAGCAGTTGGGACAGCCTTAATTCACCCCTCCACTTT.

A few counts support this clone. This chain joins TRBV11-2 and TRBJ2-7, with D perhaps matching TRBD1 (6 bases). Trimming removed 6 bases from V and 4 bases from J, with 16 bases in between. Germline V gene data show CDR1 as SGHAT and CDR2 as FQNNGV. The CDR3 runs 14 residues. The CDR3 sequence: CASRSRRQEYEQYF. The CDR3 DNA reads TGTGCCAGCAGAAGCAGACGACAGGAGTACGAGCAGTACTTC.

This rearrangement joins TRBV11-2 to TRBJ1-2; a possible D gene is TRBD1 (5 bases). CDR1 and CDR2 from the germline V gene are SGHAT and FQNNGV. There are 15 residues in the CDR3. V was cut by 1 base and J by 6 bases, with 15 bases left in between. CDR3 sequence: CASSLGLGAPDGYTF. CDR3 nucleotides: TGTGCCAGCAGCTTAGGTCTAGGGGCGCCGGATGGCTACACCTTC.

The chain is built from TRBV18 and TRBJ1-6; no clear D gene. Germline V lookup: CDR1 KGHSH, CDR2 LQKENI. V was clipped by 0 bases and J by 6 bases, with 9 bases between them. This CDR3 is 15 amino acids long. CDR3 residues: CASSPPAGSNSPLHF. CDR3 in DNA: TGTGCCAGCTCACCACCGGCCGGGTCTAATTCACCCCTCCACTTT.

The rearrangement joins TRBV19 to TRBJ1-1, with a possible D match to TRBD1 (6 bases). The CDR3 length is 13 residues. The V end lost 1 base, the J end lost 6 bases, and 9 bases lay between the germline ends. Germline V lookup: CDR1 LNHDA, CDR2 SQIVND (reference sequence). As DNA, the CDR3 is TGTGCCAGTAGTATAGCCCAGGGGCCTGAAGCTTTCTTT. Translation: CASSIAQGPEAFF.

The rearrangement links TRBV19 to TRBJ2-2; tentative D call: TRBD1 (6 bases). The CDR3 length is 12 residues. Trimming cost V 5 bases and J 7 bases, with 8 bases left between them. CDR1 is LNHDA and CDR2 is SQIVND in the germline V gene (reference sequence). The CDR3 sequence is CASSYRDGELFF. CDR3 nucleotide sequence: TGTGCCAGTAGTTACAGGGACGGGGAGCTGTTTTTT. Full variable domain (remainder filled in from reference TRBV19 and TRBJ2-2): DGGITQSPKYLFRKEGQNVTLSCEQNLNHDAMYWYRQDPGQGLRLIYYSQIVNDFQKGDIAEGYSVSREKKESFPLTVTSAQKNPTAFYLCASSYRDGELFFGEGSRLTVL.

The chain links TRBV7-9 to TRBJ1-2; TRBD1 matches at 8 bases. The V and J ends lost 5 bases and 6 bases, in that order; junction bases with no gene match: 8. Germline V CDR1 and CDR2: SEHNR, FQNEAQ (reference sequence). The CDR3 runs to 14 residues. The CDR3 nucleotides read TGTGCCAGCAGCCGCGGACAGGGTATTGATGGCTACACCTTC. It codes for CASSRGQGIDGYTF.

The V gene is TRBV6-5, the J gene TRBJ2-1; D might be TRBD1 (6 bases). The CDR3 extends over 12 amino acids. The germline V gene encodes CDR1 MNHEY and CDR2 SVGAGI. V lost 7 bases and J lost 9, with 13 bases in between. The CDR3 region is CASNTGWSEQFF. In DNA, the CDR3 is TGTGCCAGCAACACAGGGTGGAGTGAGCAGTTCTTC.

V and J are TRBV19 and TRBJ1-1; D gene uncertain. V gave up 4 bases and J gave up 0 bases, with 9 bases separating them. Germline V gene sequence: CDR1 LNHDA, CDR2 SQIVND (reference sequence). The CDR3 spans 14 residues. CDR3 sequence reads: CASSREIMNTEAFF. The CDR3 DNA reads TGTGCCAGTAGTAGAGAAATCATGAACACTGAAGCTTTCTTT.

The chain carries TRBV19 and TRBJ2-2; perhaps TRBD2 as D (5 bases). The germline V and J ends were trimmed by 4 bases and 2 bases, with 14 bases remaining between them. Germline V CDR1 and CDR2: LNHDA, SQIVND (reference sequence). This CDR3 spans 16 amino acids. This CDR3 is CASSTPAGLNTGELFF. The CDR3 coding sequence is TGTGCCAGTAGTACCCCCGCCGGACTTAACACCGGGGAGCTGTTTTTT. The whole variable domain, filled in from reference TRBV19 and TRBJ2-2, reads DGGITQSPKYLFRKEGQNVTLSCEQNLNHDAMYWYRQDPGQGLRLIYYSQIVNDFQKGDIAEGYSVSREKKESFPLTVTSAQKNPTAFYLCASSTPAGLNTGELFFGEGSRLTVL.

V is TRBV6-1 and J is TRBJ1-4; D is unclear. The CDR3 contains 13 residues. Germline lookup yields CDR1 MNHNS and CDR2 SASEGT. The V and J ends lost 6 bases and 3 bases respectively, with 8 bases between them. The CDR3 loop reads CASRRGSNEKLFF. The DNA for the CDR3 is TGTGCCAGCAGGCGGGGATCTAATGAAAAACTGTTTTTT.

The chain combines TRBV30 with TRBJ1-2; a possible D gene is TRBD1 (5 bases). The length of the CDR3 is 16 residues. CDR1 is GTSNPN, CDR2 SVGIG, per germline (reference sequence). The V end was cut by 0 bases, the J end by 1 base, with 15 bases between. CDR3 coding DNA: TGTGCCTGGAGTGTACGAAGAGGGGCTGATAACTATGGCTACACCTTC. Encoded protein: CAWSVRRGADNYGYTF.

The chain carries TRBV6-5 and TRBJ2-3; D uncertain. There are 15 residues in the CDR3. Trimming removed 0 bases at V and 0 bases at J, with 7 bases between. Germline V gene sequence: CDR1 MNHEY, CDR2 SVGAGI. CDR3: CASSYSHPSTDTQYF. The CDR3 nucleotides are TGTGCCAGCAGTTACTCTCACCCTAGCACAGATACGCAGTATTTT.

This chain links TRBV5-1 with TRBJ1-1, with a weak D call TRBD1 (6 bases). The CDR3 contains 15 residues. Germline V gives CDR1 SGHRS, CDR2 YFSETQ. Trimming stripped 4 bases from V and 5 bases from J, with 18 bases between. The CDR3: CASSPSQGRGTEAFF. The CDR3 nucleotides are TGCGCCAGCAGCCCGTCACAGGGCCGGGGAACTGAAGCTTTCTTT.

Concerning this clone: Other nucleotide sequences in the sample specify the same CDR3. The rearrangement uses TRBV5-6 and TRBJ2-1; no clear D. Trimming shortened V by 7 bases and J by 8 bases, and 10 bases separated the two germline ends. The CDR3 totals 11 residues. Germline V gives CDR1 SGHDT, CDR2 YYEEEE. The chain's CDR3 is CASSSVDEQFF. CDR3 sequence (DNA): TGTGCCAGCTCTAGTGTCGATGAGCAGTTCTTC. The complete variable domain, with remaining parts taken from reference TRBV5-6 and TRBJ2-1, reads DAGVTQSPTHLIKTRGQQVTLRCSPKSGHDTVSWYQQALGQGPQFIFQYYEEEERQRGNFPDRFSGHQFPNYSSELNVNALLLGDSALYLCASSSVDEQFFGPGTRLTVL.

This CDR3 reads CALGTEYSGNTIYF. The CDR3 nucleotides read TGTGCTTTAGGGACAGAATACTCTGGAAACACCATATATTTT. This chain links TRBV2 with TRBJ1-3, with 7 bases that match TRBD1. The CDR3 covers 14 residues. Germline assignment: CDR1 SNHLY and CDR2 FYNNEI.

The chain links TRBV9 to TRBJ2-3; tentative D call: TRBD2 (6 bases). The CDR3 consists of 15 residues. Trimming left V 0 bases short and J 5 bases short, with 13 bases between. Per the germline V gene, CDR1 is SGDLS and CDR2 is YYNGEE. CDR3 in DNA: TGTGCCAGCAGCGTAGGTGGGGGAGGTGGAGATACGCAGTATTTT. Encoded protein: CASSVGGGGGDTQYF.